Sequencing of this TCR beta chain was carried out in a study of regulatory T cells in long-lasting Graves disease. This clonotype was counted between two and nine times. Libraries of TCR beta came from iRepertoire HTBI primers plus Arm-PCR of CDR3 regions. TCRdb re-analysed the multiplex PCR reads in MiXCR, keeping a single row per CDR3 protein. The sample holds roughly 360,000 distinct CDR3 sequences, more than 20% seen once. The CDR3 contains 17 residues. Trimming cost V 1 base and J 4 bases; bases outside gene matches: 10. From germline, CDR1 is SGHTA and CDR2 FQGTGA. The time point is: persistent/refractory GD, antithyroid drugs over 5 years with positive TRAb. Following extraction of RNA from PBMCs, that RNA was used to make the TCR library.

This receptor was obtained from a woman aged 40-49 years with Graves disease. The gene calls are TRBV7-3 and TRBJ2-7; 10 bases agree with TRBD2. Sequencing used peripheral blood mononuclear cells (PBMCs), obtained when the disease was refractory, from a patient treated with antithyroid drugs. The CDR3: CASSLRRSAGGPYEQYF. The CDR3 coding sequence is TGTGCCAGCAGCTTAAGACGTTCAGCGGGAGGGCCTTACGAGCAGTACTTC.